There are many counts of the clone carrying this TCR beta chain. What it binds is unknown. Researchers attached unique molecular identifiers to individual cDNA molecules. MiXCR, applied by TCRdb to the 5' RACE reads, yields one record per CDR3 protein. The table has 60,000 or so distinct CDR3 sequences, around 13% seen once; the top ten hold roughly 4.6%. With 2 bases removed from V and 10 bases from J, the gap between germline ends came to 9 bases. Germline assignment: CDR1 MNHNS and CDR2 SASEGT. The CDR3 runs to 13 residues. This entry comes from a study of early T cells in non-severe SARS-CoV-2 infection. Points from the study as a whole: VDJdb matching, biased toward anti-spike CD8 responses, missed private and CD4 specificities.

The chain uses TRBV6-1 and TRBJ1-6; D gene uncertain. The sequenced sample was whole blood. This TCR was sampled from an adult who was a healthcare worker with PCR-confirmed SARS-CoV-2 infection or an uninfected control (not recorded which). For the CDR3, the DNA is TGTGCCAGCAGTGAAATTAGCAGCTCACCCCTCCACTTT. It codes for CASSEISSSPLHF.